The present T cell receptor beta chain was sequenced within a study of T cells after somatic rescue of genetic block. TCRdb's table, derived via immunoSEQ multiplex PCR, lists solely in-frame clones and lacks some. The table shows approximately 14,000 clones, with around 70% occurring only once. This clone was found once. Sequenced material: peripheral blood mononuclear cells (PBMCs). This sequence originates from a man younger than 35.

The chain's CDR3 is CASSVAPDPRGLQETQYF. For the CDR3, the DNA is TGTGCCAGCAGCGTAGCACCGGACCCCCGGGGCCTCCAAGAGACCCAGTACTTC. The J gene is TRBJ2-5, the V gene TRBV9; D assignment may be TRBD1 or TRBD2 (5 bases each). The CDR3 consists of 18 residues. Trimming stripped 0 bases from V and 1 base from J, with 19 bases between. Germline values: CDR1 SGDLS, CDR2 YYNGEE.